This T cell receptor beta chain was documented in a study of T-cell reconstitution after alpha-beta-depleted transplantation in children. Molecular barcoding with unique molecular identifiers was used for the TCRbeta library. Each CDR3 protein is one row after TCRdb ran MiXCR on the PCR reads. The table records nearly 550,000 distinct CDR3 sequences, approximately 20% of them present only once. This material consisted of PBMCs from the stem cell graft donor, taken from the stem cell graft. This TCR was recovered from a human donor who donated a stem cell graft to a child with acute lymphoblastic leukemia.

CDR3 region: CAISQGLAGSPTWETQYF. As DNA, the CDR3 is TGTGCCATCAGTCAAGGACTAGCGGGATCCCCTACCTGGGAGACCCAGTACTTC. The chain uses TRBV10-3 and TRBJ2-5; 12 bases line up with TRBD2. The CDR3 has 18 residues. CDR1 is ENHRY and CDR2 is SYGVKD in the germline V gene. V was pared by 5 bases and J by 5 bases, with 15 bases of the junction left unmatched.